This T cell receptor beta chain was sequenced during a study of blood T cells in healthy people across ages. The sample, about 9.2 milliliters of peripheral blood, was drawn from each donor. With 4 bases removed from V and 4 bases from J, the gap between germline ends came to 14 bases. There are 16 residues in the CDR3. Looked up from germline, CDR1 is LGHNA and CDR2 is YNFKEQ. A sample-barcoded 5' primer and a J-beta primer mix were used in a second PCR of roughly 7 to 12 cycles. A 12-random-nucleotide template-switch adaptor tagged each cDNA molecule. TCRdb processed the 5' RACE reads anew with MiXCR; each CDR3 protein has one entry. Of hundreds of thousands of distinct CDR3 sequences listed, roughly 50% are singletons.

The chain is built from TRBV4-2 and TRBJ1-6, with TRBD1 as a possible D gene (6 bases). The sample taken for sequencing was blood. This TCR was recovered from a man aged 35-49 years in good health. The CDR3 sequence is CASSLVSGAYNSPLHF. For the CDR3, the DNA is TGTGCCAGCAGCCTGGTCTCAGGGGCATATAATTCACCCCTCCACTTT.